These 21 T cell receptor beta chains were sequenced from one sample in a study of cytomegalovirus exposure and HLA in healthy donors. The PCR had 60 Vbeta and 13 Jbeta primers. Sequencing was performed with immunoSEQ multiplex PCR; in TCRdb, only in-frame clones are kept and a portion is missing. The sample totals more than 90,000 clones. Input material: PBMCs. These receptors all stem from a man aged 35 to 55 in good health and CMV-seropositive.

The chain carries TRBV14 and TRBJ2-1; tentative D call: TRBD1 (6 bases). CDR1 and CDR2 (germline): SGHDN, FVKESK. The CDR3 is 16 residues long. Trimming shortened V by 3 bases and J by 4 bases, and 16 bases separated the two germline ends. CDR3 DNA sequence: TGTGCCAGCAGCCAGATACAGGGTTACTCGTACAATGAGCAGTTCTTC. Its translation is CASSQIQGYSYNEQFF.

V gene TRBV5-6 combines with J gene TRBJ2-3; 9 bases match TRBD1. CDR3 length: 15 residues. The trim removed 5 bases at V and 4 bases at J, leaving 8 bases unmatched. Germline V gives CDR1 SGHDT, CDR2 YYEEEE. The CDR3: CASSPGTGRADTQYF. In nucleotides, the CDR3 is TGTGCCAGCAGTCCCGGGACAGGGAGGGCAGATACGCAGTATTTT.

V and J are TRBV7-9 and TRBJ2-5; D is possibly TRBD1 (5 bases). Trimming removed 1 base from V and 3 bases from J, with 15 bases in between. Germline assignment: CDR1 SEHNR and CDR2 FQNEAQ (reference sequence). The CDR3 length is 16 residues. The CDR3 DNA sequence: TGTGCCAGCAGCTTAGGCAGGGATCCCTGGGAAGAGACCCAGTACTTC. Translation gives CASSLGRDPWEETQYF.

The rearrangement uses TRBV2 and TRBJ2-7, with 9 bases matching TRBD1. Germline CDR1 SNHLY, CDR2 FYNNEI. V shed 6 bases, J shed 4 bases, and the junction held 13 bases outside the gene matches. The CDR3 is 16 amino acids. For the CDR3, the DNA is TGTGCCAGCAGCGTCCGTCACGGGACAGGGCGTTACGAGCAGTACTTC. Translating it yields CASSVRHGTGRYEQYF.

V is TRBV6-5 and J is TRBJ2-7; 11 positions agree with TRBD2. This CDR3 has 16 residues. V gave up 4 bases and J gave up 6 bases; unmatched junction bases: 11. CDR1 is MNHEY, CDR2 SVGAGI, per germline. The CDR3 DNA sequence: TGTGCCAGCAGTTCTCCTTCTACCCTAGCGGGAGGCGAGCAGTACTTC. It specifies CASSSPSTLAGGEQYF.

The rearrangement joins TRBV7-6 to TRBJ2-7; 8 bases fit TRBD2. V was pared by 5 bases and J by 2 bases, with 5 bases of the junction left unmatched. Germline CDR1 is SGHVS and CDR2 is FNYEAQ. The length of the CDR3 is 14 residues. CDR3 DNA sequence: TGTGCCAGCAGCCCTAGCGGGCCCACCTACGAGCAGTACTTC. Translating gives CASSPSGPTYEQYF.

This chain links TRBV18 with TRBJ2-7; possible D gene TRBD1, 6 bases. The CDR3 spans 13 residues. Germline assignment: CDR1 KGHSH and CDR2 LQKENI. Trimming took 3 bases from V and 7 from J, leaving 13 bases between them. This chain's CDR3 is CASSPREGGEQYF. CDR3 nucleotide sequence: TGTGCCAGCTCACCCAGGGAAGGGGGAGAGCAGTACTTC.

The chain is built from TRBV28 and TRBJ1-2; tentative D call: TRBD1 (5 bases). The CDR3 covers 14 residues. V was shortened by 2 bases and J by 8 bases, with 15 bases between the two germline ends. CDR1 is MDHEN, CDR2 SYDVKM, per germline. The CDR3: CASSLVRASVGYTF. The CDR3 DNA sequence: TGTGCCAGCAGTTTAGTCAGGGCTTCGGTGGGCTACACCTTC.

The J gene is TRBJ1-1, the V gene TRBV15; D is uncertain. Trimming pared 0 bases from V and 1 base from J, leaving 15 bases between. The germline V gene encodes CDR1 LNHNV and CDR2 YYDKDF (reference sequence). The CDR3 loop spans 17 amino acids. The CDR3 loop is CATSRDLIGMTNTEAFF. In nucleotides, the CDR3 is TGTGCCACCAGCAGAGATTTAATCGGGATGACGAACACTGAAGCTTTCTTT.

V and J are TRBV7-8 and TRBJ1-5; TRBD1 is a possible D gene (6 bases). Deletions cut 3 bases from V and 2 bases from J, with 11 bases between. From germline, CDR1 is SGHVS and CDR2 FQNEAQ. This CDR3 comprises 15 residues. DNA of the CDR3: TGTGCCAGCAGCTTGGCAGGGGCCGGCAATCAGCCCCAGCATTTT. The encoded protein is CASSLAGAGNQPQHF.

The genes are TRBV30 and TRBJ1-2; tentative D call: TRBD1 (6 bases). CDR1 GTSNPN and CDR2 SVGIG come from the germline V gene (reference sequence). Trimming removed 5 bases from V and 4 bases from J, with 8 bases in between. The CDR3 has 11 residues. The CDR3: CAWGGGYGYTF. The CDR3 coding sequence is TGTGCCTGGGGGGGCGGCTATGGCTACACCTTC. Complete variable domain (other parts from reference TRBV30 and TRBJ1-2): SQTIHQWPATLVQPVGSPLSLECTVEGTSNPNLYWYRQAAGRGLQLLFYSVGIGQISSEVPQNLSASRPQDRQFILSSKKLLLSDSGFYLCAWGGGYGYTFGSGTRLTVV.

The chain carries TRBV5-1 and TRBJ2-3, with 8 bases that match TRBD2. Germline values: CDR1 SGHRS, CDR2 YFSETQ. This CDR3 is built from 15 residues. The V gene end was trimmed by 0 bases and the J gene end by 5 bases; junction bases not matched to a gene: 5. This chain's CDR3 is CASSLAAGGRDTQYF. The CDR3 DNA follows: TGCGCCAGCAGCTTGGCGGCGGGAGGTCGAGATACGCAGTATTTT.

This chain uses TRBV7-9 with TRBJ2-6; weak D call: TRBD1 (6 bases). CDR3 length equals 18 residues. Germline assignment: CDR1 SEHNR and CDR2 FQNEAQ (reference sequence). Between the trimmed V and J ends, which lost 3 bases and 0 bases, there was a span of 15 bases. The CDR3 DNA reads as TGTGCCAGCAGCTTCCTCAGGGGAACGAACTCTGGGGCCAACGTCCTGACTTTC. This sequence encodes CASSFLRGTNSGANVLTF. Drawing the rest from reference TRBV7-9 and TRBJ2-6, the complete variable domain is DTGVSQNPRHKITKRGQNVTFRCDPISEHNRLYWYRQTLGQGPEFLTYFQNEAQLEKSRLLSDRFSAERPKGSFSTLEIQRTEQGDSAMYLCASSFLRGTNSGANVLTFGAGSRLTVL.

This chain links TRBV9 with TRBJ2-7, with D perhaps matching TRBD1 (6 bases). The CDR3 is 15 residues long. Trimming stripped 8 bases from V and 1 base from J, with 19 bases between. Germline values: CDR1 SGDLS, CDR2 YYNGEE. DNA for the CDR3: TGTGCCAGTTCCACAAGTGGGGGCGGGTCCTACGAGCAGTACTTC. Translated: CASSTSGGGSYEQYF.

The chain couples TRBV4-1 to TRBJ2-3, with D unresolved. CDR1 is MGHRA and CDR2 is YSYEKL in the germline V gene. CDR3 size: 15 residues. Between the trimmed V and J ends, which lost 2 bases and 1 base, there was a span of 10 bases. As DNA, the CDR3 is TGCGCCAGCAGCCAATCATACGGTGGCACAGATACGCAGTATTTT. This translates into CASSQSYGGTDTQYF.

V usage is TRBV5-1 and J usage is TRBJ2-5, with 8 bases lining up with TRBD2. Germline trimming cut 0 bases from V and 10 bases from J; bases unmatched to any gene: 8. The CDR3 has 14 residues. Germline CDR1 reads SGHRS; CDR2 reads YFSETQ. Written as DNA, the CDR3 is TGCGCCAGCAGCTTGGCCCTAAGCGGGAGAGACCAGTACTTC. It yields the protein CASSLALSGRDQYF.

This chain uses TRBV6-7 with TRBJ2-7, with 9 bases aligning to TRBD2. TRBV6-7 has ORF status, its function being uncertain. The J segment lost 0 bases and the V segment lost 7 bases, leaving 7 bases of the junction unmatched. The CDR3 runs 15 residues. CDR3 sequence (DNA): TGTGCCAGCACCAAACGTAGCGGGAGCTCCTACGAGCAGTACTTC. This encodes CASTKRSGSSYEQYF.

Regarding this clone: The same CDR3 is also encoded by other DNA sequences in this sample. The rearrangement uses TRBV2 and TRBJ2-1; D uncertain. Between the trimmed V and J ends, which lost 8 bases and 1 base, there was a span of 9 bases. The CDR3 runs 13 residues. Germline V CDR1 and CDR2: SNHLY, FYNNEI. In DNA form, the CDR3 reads TGTGCCAGCCGTGTCAGTTCCTACAATGAGCAGTTCTTC. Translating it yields CASRVSSYNEQFF.

CDR3 region: CASSLFKGHASYEQYF. DNA of the CDR3: TGCGCCAGCAGCTTGTTTAAGGGACATGCTTCCTACGAGCAGTACTTC. This chain links TRBV5-1 with TRBJ2-7, with D maybe TRBD1 (6 bases). V was trimmed by 1 base and J by 1 base, leaving 15 bases between them. Per germline, CDR1 SGHRS and CDR2 YFSETQ. CDR3 size: 16 residues. Full variable domain (outside the CDR3, taken from reference TRBV5-1 and TRBJ2-7): KAGVTQTPRYLIKTRGQQVTLSCSPISGHRSVSWYQQTPGQGLQFLFEYFSETQRNKGNFPGRFSGRQFSNSRSEMNVSTLELGDSALYLCASSLFKGHASYEQYFGPGTRLTVT.

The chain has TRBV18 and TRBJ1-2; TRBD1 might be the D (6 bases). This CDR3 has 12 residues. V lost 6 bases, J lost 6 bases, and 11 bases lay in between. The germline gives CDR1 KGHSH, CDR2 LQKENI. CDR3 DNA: TGTGCCAGCTCCGGGAACAGGGATGGCTACACCTTC. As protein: CASSGNRDGYTF.

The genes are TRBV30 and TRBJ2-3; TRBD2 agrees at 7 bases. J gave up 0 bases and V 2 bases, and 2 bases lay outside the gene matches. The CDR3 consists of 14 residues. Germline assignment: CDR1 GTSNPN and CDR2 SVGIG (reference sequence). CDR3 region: CAWSTGGSTDTQYF. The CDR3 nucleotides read TGTGCCTGGAGTACGGGAGGTAGCACAGATACGCAGTATTTT.